The clone carrying this T cell receptor beta chain was detected a few times. TCRdb used MiXCR to reprocess the RT-PCR reads, holding one entry per CDR3 protein. The profile shows about 960,000 distinct CDR3 sequences, about 20% of them singletons. These data originate in a study of patients and donors after allogeneic stem cell transplantation. The CDR3 runs 14 residues. V shed 8 bases, J shed 7 bases, and the junction held 8 bases outside the gene matches. This TCR came from a human donor who was either an allogeneic HSCT recipient or a stem cell or donor lymphocyte infusion donor (not recorded which). It is not recorded whose cells these are; they may come from a transplant donor. The specimen sequenced was blood, either unsorted or a sorted T cell fraction (not recorded which). This chain connects TRBV12-3 or TRBV12-4 to TRBJ2-2; TRBD2 aligns across 9 bases. The CDR3 loop is CASLIAGEDGELFF. The DNA of the CDR3 is TGTGCCAGCCTTATAGCGGGAGAAGACGGGGAGCTGTTTTTT.